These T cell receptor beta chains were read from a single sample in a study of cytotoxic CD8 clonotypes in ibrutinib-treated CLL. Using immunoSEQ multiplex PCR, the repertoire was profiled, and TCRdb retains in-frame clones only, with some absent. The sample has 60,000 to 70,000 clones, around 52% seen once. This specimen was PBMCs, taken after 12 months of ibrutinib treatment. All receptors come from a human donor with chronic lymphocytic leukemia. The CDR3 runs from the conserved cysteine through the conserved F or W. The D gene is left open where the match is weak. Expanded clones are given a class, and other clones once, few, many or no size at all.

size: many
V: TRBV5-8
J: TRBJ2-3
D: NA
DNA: TGTGCCAGCAGTTTGGGGGGGGCCAACACAGATACGCAGTATTTT
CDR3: CASSLGGANTDTQYF

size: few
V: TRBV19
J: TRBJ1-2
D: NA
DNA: TGTGCCAGTAGTATTCTCGGCGGCAGGGACTATGGCTACACCTTC
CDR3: CASSILGGRDYGYTF

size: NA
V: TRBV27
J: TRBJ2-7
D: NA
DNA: TGTGCCAGCACATACAACTACGAGCAGTACTTC
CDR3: CASTYNYEQYF

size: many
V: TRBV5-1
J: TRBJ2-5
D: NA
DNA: TGCGCCAGCAGCTTTTCCTGGGTTAGGAGCGAGACCCAGTACTTC
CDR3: CASSFSWVRSETQYF

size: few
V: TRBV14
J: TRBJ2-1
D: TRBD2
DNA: TGTGCCAGCAGCCCCCGACTAGCGGGGGGGAGCAATGAGCAGTTCTTC
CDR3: CASSPRLAGGSNEQFF

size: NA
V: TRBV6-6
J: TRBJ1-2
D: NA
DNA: TGTGCCAGCAGGGCCGACAGCCACTATGGCTACACCTTC
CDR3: CASRADSHYGYTF

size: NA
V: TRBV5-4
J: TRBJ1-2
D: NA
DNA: TGTGCCAGCAGCTTTCAAGGGGTAAACTATGGCTACACCTTC
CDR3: CASSFQGVNYGYTF

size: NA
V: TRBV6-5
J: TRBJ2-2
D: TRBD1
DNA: TGTGCCAGCAGTCTCCGGACAGGGGTCACCGGGGAGCTGTTTTTT
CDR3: CASSLRTGVTGELFF

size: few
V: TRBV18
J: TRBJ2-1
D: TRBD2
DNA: TGTGCCAGCTCGGGACCCGGGACTATGGACAATGAGCAGTTCTTC
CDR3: CASSGPGTMDNEQFF

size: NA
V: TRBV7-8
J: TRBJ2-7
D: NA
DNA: TGTGCCAGCAGCTTTCCCCCTCCCTACGAGCAGTACTTC
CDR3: CASSFPPPYEQYF

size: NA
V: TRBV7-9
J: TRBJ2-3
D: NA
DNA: TGTGCCAGCAGCTTAGTACGGGGGGCCCCCACAGATACGCAGTATTTT
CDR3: CASSLVRGAPTDTQYF

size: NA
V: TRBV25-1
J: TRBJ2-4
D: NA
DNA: TGTGCCAGCAGTTCGACTGTGGGGAACATTCAGTACTTC
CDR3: CASSSTVGNIQYF

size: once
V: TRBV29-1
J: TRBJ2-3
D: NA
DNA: TGCAGCGTACAGGGTAGGGGCACAGATACGCAGTATTTT
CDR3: CSVQGRGTDTQYF

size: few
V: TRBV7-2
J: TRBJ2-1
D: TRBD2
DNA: TGTGCCAGCAGCCAGACTAGCGGGAGATTGAATGAGCAGTTCTTC
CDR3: CASSQTSGRLNEQFF

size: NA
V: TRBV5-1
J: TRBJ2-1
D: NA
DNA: TGCGCCAGCAGCGCTGGAGGCTCCTACAATGAGCAGTTCTTC
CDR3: CASSAGGSYNEQFF

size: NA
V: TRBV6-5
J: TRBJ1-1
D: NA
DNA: TGTGCCAGCAGTTACAGGGCAACGGTGAACACTGAAGCTTTCTTT
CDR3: CASSYRATVNTEAFF

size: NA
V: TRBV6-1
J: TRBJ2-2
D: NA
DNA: TGTGCCAGCAGATCAGGGACCGGGGAGCTGTTTTTT
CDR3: CASRSGTGELFF

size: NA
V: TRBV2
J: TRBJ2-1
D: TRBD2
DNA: TGTGCCAGCAGTGAATATAGCGGGGGACACAATGAGCAGTTCTTC
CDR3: CASSEYSGGHNEQFF

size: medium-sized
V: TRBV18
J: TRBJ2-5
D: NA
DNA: TGTGCCAGCTCACCAGGGAAAGAGACCCAGTACTTC
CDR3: CASSPGKETQYF

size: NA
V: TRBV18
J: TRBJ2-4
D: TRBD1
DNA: TGTGCCAGCTCACCACTTGGCACTCAGGGGGCGGCCAAAAACATTCAGTACTTC
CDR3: CASSPLGTQGAAKNIQYF

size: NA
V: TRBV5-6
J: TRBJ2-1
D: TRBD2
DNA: TGTGCCAGCCAACGGGGTAGCGGGAGAGGCGAGCAGTTCTTC
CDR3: CASQRGSGRGEQFF

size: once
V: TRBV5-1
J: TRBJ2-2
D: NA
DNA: TGCGCCAGCAGCCCCCCGAACACCGGGGAGCTGTTTTTT
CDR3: CASSPPNTGELFF

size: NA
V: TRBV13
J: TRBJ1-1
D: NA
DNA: TGTGCCAGCAGCTTAACCGGGGGCGACACTGAAGCTTTCTTT
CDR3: CASSLTGGDTEAFF

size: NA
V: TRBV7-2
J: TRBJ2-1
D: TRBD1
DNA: TGTGCCAGCAGCGTCCGGGACAGGACCTACAATGAGCAGTTCTTC
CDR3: CASSVRDRTYNEQFF

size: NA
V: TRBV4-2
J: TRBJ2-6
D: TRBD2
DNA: TGTGCCAGCAGCCAAGAGAGGATACTAGCGGGATTTTCTGGGGCCAACGTCCTGACTTTC
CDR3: CASSQERILAGFSGANVLTF

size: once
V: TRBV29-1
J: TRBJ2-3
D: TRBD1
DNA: TGCAGCATTACCGGACAGGGGGCTGAAGATACGCAGTATTTT
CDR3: CSITGQGAEDTQYF

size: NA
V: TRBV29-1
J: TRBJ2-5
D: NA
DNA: TGCAGCGGCGTCGGGTGGCGCCAGGTCCAAGAGACCCAGTACTTC
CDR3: CSGVGWRQVQETQYF